This T cell receptor (beta chain) was recovered during a study of CD8+ T cells in alopecia areata. Broader study findings: Scalp and blood retained many expanded lesional clones during tofacitinib. Scalp lesions, especially in alopecia totalis/universalis, had higher clonality than normal scalp. For baseline CD8+ expansion, any link to response stays uncertain with one nonresponder.

This CDR3 has 14 amino acids. The V and J ends lost 0 bases and 4 bases respectively, with 10 bases between them. Looked up from germline, CDR1 is SGHRS and CDR2 is YFSETQ. As for treatment: oral pan-JAK inhibitor, 5-10 mg twice daily. Samples from alopecia areata patients were lesional scalp punch biopsies and peripheral blood. This clone turned up a few times. No antigen is known for it. Reverse transcription of extracted RNA yielded cDNA, which provided the sequencing template. Clones were read by immunoSEQ multiplex PCR, and TCRdb kept only the in-frame ones, dropping some. The table has a few hundred thousand clones, approximately 60% seen once.

This clonotype originated in a human donor with alopecia areata. The rearrangement links TRBV5-1 to TRBJ2-5; weak D call: TRBD2 (6 bases). This specimen was CD4+ T cells sorted from blood, taken at roughly week 53, from a patient treated with tofacitinib. CDR3 loop: CASSLAGGVETQYF. DNA for the CDR3: TGCGCCAGCAGCTTGGCCGGAGGGGTAGAGACCCAGTACTTC. Supplemented by reference TRBV5-1 and TRBJ2-5, the full variable domain reads KAGVTQTPRYLIKTRGQQVTLSCSPISGHRSVSWYQQTPGQGLQFLFEYFSETQRNKGNFPGRFSGRQFSNSRSEMNVSTLELGDSALYLCASSLAGGVETQYFGPGTRLLVL.